This record covers a single T cell receptor (beta chain). What it recognizes is unknown. The data were obtained in a study of graft-versus-host responses after intestinal transplantation. The data were produced by immunoSEQ multiplex PCR, yet TCRdb's version contains in-frame clones alone and is incomplete. The table records approximately 99,000 clones, around 92% of them present only once. This sequence was found in a human donor who was the organ donor for an intestinal transplant. The sequences come from unstimulated CD4+ T cells sorted from spleen or lymph node cells, collected before transplant.

The CDR3 DNA reads TGTGCCAGCAGTGAGGGACAGGGTCGAGATACGCAGTATTTT. Translated, it gives CASSEGQGRDTQYF. The gene calls are TRBV2 and TRBJ2-3; 9 bases match TRBD1. The CDR3 is 14 residues long. Germline V CDR1 and CDR2: SNHLY, FYNNEI. The V segment lost 3 bases and the J segment 5 bases; nucleotides outside the gene matches: 3.